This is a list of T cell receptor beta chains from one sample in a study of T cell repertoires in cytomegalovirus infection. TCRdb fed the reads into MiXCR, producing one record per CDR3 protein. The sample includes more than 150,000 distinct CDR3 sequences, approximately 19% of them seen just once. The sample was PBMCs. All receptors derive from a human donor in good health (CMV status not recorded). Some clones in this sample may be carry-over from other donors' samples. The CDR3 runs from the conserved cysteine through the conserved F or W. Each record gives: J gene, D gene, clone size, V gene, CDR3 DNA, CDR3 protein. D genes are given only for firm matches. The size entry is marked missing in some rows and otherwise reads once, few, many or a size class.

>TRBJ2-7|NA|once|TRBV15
TGTGCCACCAGCAGAGATTTAGGAGCCGGAGAATTC
CATSRDLGAGEF
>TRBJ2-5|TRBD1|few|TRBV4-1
TGCGCCAGCAGCCAAGCTGGTGGCGGGACAGGGAAAGAGACCCAGTACTTC
CASSQAGGGTGKETQYF
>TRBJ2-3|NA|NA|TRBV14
TGTGCCAGCAGCCAAGGGTACGCAGATACGCAGTATTTT
CASSQGYADTQYF
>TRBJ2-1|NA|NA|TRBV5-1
TGTGCCAGCAGCTCACAAGGGGTTGAGCAGTTCTTC
CASSSQGVEQFF
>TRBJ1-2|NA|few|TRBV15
TGTGCCACCAGCAGAAGAGACAGAAACTATGGCTACACCTTC
CATSRRDRNYGYTF
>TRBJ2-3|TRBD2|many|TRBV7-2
TGTGCCAGCAGCTTGTCGCCTAGCGGGAGCACAGATACGCAGTATTTT
CASSLSPSGSTDTQYF
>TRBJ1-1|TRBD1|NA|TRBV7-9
TGTGCCAGCAGCCGACAGGGGTTCACTGAAGCTTTCTTT
CASSRQGFTEAFF
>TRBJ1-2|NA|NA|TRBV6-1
TGTGCCAGCAGTCCCCGGGCCTTTCCCACGGGGGGCTACACCTTC
CASSPRAFPTGGYTF
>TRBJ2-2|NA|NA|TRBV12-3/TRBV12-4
TGTGCCAGCAGTTTTCAGGGGACCGGGGAGCTGTTTTTT
CASSFQGTGELFF
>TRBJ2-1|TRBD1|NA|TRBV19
TGTGCCAGTAGTATGGGACAGGAATACAATGAGCAGTTCTTC
CASSMGQEYNEQFF
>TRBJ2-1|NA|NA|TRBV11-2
TGTGCCAGCATCCCTTTCCCCGGGGGAAACTACAATGAGCAGTTCTTC
CASIPFPGGNYNEQFF
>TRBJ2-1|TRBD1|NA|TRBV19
TGTGCCAGTACCAGGGGATCTTCCGGGACAGCACTGAACAATGAGCAGTTCTTC
CASTRGSSGTALNNEQFF
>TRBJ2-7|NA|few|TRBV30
TGTGCCTGGAGTTCACGAGATGGGCTCTACGAGCAGTACTTC
CAWSSRDGLYEQYF
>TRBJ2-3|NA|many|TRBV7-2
TGTGCCAGCAGCCGGGGGCTCAACAGGGGAACAGATACGCAGTATTTT
CASSRGLNRGTDTQYF
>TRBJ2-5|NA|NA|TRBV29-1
TGCAGCGTTGGGTCGGTGGAACCGCAAGAGACCCAGTACTTC
CSVGSVEPQETQYF
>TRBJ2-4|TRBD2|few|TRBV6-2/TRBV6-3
TGTGCCAGCAGTTCCGGCCGCGGGGGGGCATACGAGGCCAAAAACATTCAGTACTTC
CASSSGRGGAYEAKNIQYF
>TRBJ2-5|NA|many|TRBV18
TGTGCCAGCAGCCCGAAGGAGACCCAGTACTTC
CASSPKETQYF
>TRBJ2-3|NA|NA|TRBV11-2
TGTGCCAGCAGCTTAGATAGGATGACGCAGTATTTT
CASSLDRMTQYF
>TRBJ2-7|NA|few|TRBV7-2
TGTGCCAGCAGCTTAGGGATGGGGGTCGAGCAGTACTTC
CASSLGMGVEQYF
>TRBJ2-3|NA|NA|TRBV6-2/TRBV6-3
TGTGCCAGCAGTAGTGCACAGCAATCAGATACGCAGTATTTT
CASSSAQQSDTQYF
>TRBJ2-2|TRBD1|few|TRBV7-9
TGTGCCAGCAGCCCGACAGGGGCCGGGGAGCTGTTTTTT
CASSPTGAGELFF
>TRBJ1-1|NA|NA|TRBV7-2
TGTGCCAGCAGCGCCCCCCCTCCCAGGGAACCTGAAGCTTTCTTT
CASSAPPPREPEAFF
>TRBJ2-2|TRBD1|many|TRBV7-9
TGTGCCAGCAGCTTGAGAGGGGGCGCGAACACCGGGGAGCTGTTTTTT
CASSLRGGANTGELFF
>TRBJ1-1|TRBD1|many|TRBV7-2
TGTGCCAGCAGTCGACAGGGGGTCAACACTGAAGCTTTCTTT
CASSRQGVNTEAFF
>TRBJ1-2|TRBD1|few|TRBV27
TGTGCCAGCAGCCGGACAGGGTCCGTCTATGGCTACACCTTC
CASSRTGSVYGYTF
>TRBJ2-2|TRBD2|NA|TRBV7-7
TGTACTAGCAGCCCTACTAGCGCCGCGAACACCGGGGAGCTGTTTTTT
CTSSPTSAANTGELFF
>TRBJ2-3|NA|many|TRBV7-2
TGTGCCAGCAGCTTCCAGCGGACCACAGATACGCAGTATTTT
CASSFQRTTDTQYF
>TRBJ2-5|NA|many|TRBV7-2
TGTGCCAGCAGCTCTAGTAACGAAGAGACCCAGTACTTC
CASSSSNEETQYF
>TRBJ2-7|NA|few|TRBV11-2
TGTGCCAGCAGCAGACCGGGACACCAAACCTACGAGCAGTACTTC
CASSRPGHQTYEQYF
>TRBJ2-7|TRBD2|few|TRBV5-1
TGCGCCAGCAGCCCGACGGGGGGAAATTACGAGCAGTACTTC
CASSPTGGNYEQYF
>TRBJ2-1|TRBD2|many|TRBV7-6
TGTGCCAGCAGCTTAGTGTCTAGCGGGGCTTACAATGAGCAGTTCTTC
CASSLVSSGAYNEQFF
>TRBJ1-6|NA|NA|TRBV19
TGTGCCAGTAGGCCCCCAGGGGATAATTCACCCCTCCACTTT
CASRPPGDNSPLHF
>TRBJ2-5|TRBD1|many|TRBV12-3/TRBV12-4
TGTGCCAGCAGACCCGGGACAGGCCCTCAAGAGACCCAGTACTTC
CASRPGTGPQETQYF
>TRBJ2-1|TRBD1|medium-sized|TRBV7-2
TGTGCCAGCAGCCCAGGGGGCTCGGGGAATGAGCAGTTCTTC
CASSPGGSGNEQFF
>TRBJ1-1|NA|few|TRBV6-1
TGTGCCAGCAGTGGACAACGGGGGGAAACAGCTTTCTTT
CASSGQRGETAFF
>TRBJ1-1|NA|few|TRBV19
TGTGCCACGGAGACAGAGATGAACACTGAAGCTTTCTTT
CATETEMNTEAFF
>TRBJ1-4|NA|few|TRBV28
TGTGCCAGCTCACCCCCCCGGCGGAAAAATGAAAAACTGTTTTTT
CASSPPRRKNEKLFF
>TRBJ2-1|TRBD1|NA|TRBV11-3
TGTGCCAGCAGCATGGACAGGAAAAAGTTCTTC
CASSMDRKKFF
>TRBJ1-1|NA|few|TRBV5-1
TGCGCCAGCAGCTGGGGATTGAACACTGAAGCTTTCTTT
CASSWGLNTEAFF
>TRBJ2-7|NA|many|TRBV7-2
TGTGCCAGCAGCTTTGGGGGGGGGCCCTCCTACGAGCAGTACTTC
CASSFGGGPSYEQYF
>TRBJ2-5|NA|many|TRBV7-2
TGTGCCAGCAGCTCCGGGATGTGGGAAGAGACCCAGTACTTC
CASSSGMWEETQYF
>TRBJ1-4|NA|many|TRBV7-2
TGTGCCAGCAGCTTAAGCCGGGAAAAACTGTTTTTT
CASSLSREKLFF
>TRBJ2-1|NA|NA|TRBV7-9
TGTGCCAGCAGCCCGCGACAGGAGGGGAATGAGCAGTTCTTC
CASSPRQEGNEQFF
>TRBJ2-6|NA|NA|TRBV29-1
TGCAGCGTTGAACGTTCAGGGGCCAACGTCCTGACTTTC
CSVERSGANVLTF
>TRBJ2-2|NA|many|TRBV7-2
TGTGCCAGCAGCTTAGGCTGGGGGGGCAACACCGGGGAGCTGTTTTTT
CASSLGWGGNTGELFF
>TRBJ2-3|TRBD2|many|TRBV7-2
TGTGCCAGCAGCTTAGTTCCTAGCGGACGAGGGTACGCAGATACGCAGTATTTT
CASSLVPSGRGYADTQYF
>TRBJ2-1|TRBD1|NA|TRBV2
TGTGCCAGCCGGACAGGGGGCATAGGGAATGAGCAGTTCTTC
CASRTGGIGNEQFF
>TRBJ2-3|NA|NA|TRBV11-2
TGTGCCAGCAGCTTAGATTGGGCCAACACAGATACGCAGTATTTT
CASSLDWANTDTQYF
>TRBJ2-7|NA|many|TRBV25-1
TGTGCCAGCAGCGCAACTAATTCGCGGGGCATCGCACAGCAGTACTTC
CASSATNSRGIAQQYF